This T cell receptor beta chain came from a study of T cell responses to AZD1222 COVID-19 vaccine. Study-wide background: Doses given second, at about 4 or about 12 weeks, were pooled.

Assay: immunoSEQ multiplex PCR; the TCRdb copy retains only in-frame clones and omits some. Of approximately 200,000 clones listed, approximately 94% were seen once; the top ten hold about 9.3%. In its sample, this clone was seen a few times. Its antigen is unidentified. Trimming took off 1 base at V and 6 bases at J, with 7 bases between the two ends. From germline, CDR1 is SGHAT and CDR2 FQNNGV. The CDR3 loop spans 14 amino acids. Study observations and caveats: Clonal diversity was possibly underestimated, and the donors were mostly white British, with more females. Reportedly, nearly half the spike-specific TCRs target unmutated variant regions.

Sequenced material: peripheral blood, taken on day 0 of AZD1222 vaccination. The clonotype originates from an adult in good health. This chain joins TRBV11-2 and TRBJ1-6; D remains ambiguous. The CDR3 region is CASSLVQRNSPLHF. In DNA form, the CDR3 reads TGTGCCAGCAGCTTAGTGCAGCGTAATTCACCCCTCCACTTT.